This TCR beta chain was identified during a study of T-cell reconstitution after alpha-beta-depleted transplantation in children. The CDR3 sequence is 13 residues long. The germline gives CDR1 SGHTA, CDR2 FQGNSA. Trimming shortened V by 6 bases and J by 3 bases, and 11 bases separated the two germline ends. Researchers prepared the TCRbeta library using unique molecular identifiers, the study reports. TCRdb re-called the PCR reads through MiXCR, storing one row per CDR3 protein. Of approximately 420,000 distinct CDR3 sequences in the sample, about a tenth are singletons; the top ten hold 4.5% to 7%. Sequenced here: PBMCs from the stem cell graft donor, sampled from the stem cell graft. The receptor's source is a human donor who donated a stem cell graft to a child with acute myeloid leukemia. This chain links TRBV7-2 with TRBJ1-2; no reliable D call. The CDR3 here is CASSFSGDYGYTF. As DNA, the CDR3 is TGTGCCAGCAGTTTTAGTGGGGACTATGGCTACACCTTC.